What follows are 17 T cell receptor beta chains derived from one specimen sequenced in a study of tumor and adjacent non-tumor tissue in lung cancer. A modified ARM-PCR protocol with three rounds of nested PCR amplified TCRbeta. TCRdb itself ran the multiplex PCR reads through MiXCR, one entry per CDR3 protein. The data show about 98,000 distinct CDR3 sequences, 80% seen once. RNA was extracted from bulk tissue without any cell sorting. This non-tumor lung sample came from over 3 cm beyond the tumor edge. The material sequenced was distant non-tumor lung tissue. The receptors stem from a man aged 55 to 70 with small cell lung cancer.

The J gene is TRBJ2-7, the V gene TRBV6-2 or TRBV6-3; TRBD1 matches at 8 bases. V lost 4 bases, J lost 3 bases, and 5 bases stayed unmatched. This CDR3 has 14 amino acids. Germline V lookup: CDR1 MNHEY, CDR2 SVGEGT. Here the CDR3 DNA reads TGTGCCAGCAGTTTTCGGGACAGGAGCTACGAGCAGTACTTC. Its translation: CASSFRDRSYEQYF.

This clonotype showed up just a few times. The rearrangement links TRBV11-2 to TRBJ2-3; 12 bases match TRBD1. CDR1 is SGHAT and CDR2 is FQNNGV in the germline V gene. The CDR3 length is 13 residues. The V and J ends lost 7 bases and 10 bases, in that order; junction bases with no gene match: 6. The CDR3 sequence is CASNGTGGDAQYF. For the CDR3, the DNA is TGTGCCAGCAATGGGACAGGGGGCGATGCGCAGTATTTT.

As for this clonotype: As the CDR3 is not closed by the conserved phenylalanine or tryptophan, this likely results from a read error. It is unclear where the CDR3 begins or ends on the DNA, so no DNA is shown, and the CDR3 is as TCRdb lists it. This CDR3 is CTNPGDPQSNEQFS. The chain couples TRBV6-9 to TRBJ2-1; TRBD1, the D gene given by the table, was not confirmed from the DNA. The germline CDR1 and CDR2 sequences are MNHGY and SVAAGI. A total of 14 residues make up the CDR3, ends included.

In nucleotides, the CDR3 is TGCGCCAGCAGCCTCGCGGTCACAGGGTCATCCTACAATGAGCAGTTCTTC. It codes for CASSLAVTGSSYNEQFF. This rearrangement joins TRBV5-1 to TRBJ2-1, with D tentatively TRBD1 (6 bases). Germline V gene lookup returns CDR1 SGHRS and CDR2 YFSETQ. V dropped 4 bases and J dropped 1 base, with 18 bases sitting between them. CDR3 size: 17 residues.

Regarding this clonotype: At one boundary the junction diverges from the germline segment, which might be a read error. This sequence joins TRBV5-1 and TRBJ2-1; D is ambiguous. The CDR3 covers 16 residues. In germline, CDR1 is SGHRS, CDR2 YFSETQ. The CDR3 sequence: CASSSKQPSSYNGQFF. In nucleotides, the CDR3 is TGCGCCAGCAGCTCGAAGCAGCCGAGCTCCTACAATGGGCAGTTCTTC. Looking up the rest from reference TRBV5-1 and TRBJ2-1 gives the full variable domain: KAGVTQTPRYLIKTRGQQVTLSCSPISGHRSVSWYQQTPGQGLQFLFEYFSETQRNKGNFPGRFSGRQFSNSRSEMNVSTLELGDSALYLCASSSKQPSSYNGQFFGPGTRLTVL.

Worth noting for this clonotype: A clone one base away is much larger, so this may be a read error. V is TRBV7-3 and J is TRBJ2-1; maybe TRBD1 (6 bases). Per the germline V gene, CDR1 is SGHTA and CDR2 is FQGTGA. This CDR3 is built from 16 residues. Written as DNA, the CDR3 is TGTGCCAGCAGTTTAATAGACAGGAAGGCGGGCAATGAGCAGTTCTTC. This encodes CASSLIDRKAGNEQFF.

In the case of this clonotype: Sequence at one end of the junction differs from germline and may be a read error. The J gene is TRBJ1-1, the V gene TRBV5-6, with D perhaps matching TRBD1 (5 bases). This CDR3 region has 16 residues. CDR1 is SGHDT and CDR2 is YYEEEE in the germline V gene. CDR3 in DNA: TGTGCCAGCAGCTTGGCCTCCGGGGCAACTAAGACTGAAGCTATCTTT. Protein product: CASSLASGATKTEAIF.

The chain uses TRBV29-1 and TRBJ2-5; no clear D. Trimming removed 3 bases at V and 5 bases at J, with 13 bases between. Looked up from germline, CDR1 is SQVTM and CDR2 is ANQGSEA. The CDR3 is 13 residues long. The CDR3 loop reads CSVEGLVSETQYF. The DNA for the CDR3 is TGCAGCGTTGAGGGCCTAGTGAGTGAGACCCAGTACTTC.

This clonotype was detected only a few times. One junction end does not reproduce the germline sequence, and a read error may be involved. This sequence joins TRBV30 and TRBJ2-3; D is perhaps TRBD1 (6 bases). The germline V gene has CDR1 GTSNPN and CDR2 SVGIG (reference sequence). The CDR3 extends over 13 amino acids. CDR3 sequence: CVWSDGRTDTLYF. The CDR3 DNA is TGTGTCTGGAGTGATGGAAGGACAGATACGCTGTATTTT.

In the case of this clonotype: The conserved phenylalanine or tryptophan normally closing the CDR3 is absent here, so this likely arose from a read error. This sequence joins TRBV6-2 or TRBV6-3 and TRBJ2-1; TRBD1 matches at 9 bases. This CDR3 is built from 15 residues. Germline V gene lookup returns CDR1 MNHEY and CDR2 SVGEGT. After removal of 7 bases from V and 9 bases from J, the junction contained 13 bases not matched to a gene. CDR3 amino acids: CASILGQGLLSEQFS. In DNA, the CDR3 is TGTGCCAGCATCCTGGGACAGGGTTTATTGTCTGAGCAGTTCTCC.

The rearrangement joins TRBV10-2 to TRBJ2-7; D may be TRBD1 (7 bases). The V gene lost 3 bases and the J gene lost 3 bases, with 15 bases spanning the gap. CDR1 WSHSY and CDR2 SAAADI come from the germline V gene. This CDR3 is 15 amino acids long. The CDR3 region is CASSDRGESNYEQYF. The CDR3 region has the DNA TGCGCCAGCAGTGACAGGGGGGAAAGCAACTACGAGCAGTACTTC.

Concerning this clonotype: The CDR3 carries no conserved terminal phenylalanine or tryptophan, so it likely arises from a read error. The rearrangement links TRBV29-1 to TRBJ2-5; D remains unclear. This CDR3 is 12 amino acids long. Germline assignment: CDR1 SQVTM and CDR2 ANQGSEA. V was trimmed by 4 bases and J by 4 bases, leaving 10 bases between them. The CDR3 loop reads CSVVLRAETQYL. In nucleotides, the CDR3 is TGCAGCGTTGTGCTGAGAGCAGAGACCCAGTACTTA.

This clonotype was picked up a small number of times. It may be a read error: a sequence one base away is much more abundant. J is TRBJ2-1 and V is TRBV6-6, with 8 bases matching TRBD2. The CDR3 has 14 residues. The germline gives CDR1 MNHNY, CDR2 SVGAGI (reference sequence). CDR3 coding DNA: TGTGTCAGCAGTTACGCGGGGGGCGACAATGAGCAGTTCTTC. Its protein is CVSSYAGGDNEQFF.

The V gene is TRBV7-3, the J gene TRBJ2-2, with D unresolved. CDR1 and CDR2 (germline): SGHTA, FQGTGA. CDR3 size: 16 residues. V was cut by 2 bases and J by 1 base, with 11 bases left in between. The CDR3, as DNA: TGTGCCAGCAGCTTACTTCACGTACTGAACACCGGGGAGCTGTTTTTT. Protein product: CASSLLHVLNTGELFF.

This rearrangement joins TRBV4-1 to TRBJ2-7, with a tentative D call TRBD1 (5 bases). The CDR3 has 13 amino acids. Germline V gene data show CDR1 as MGHRA and CDR2 as YSYEKL. The CDR3 reads CFSSFDRLYEQYF. The CDR3 bases are TGCTTCAGCAGCTTCGACAGACTCTACGAGCAGTACTTC.

A word on this clonotype: One junction end disagrees with the germline gene, perhaps due to a read error. This chain links TRBV11-2 with TRBJ2-5, with 7 bases fitting TRBD2. CDR3 length: 16 amino acids. Looked up from germline, CDR1 is SGHAT and CDR2 is FQNNGV. CDR3 loop: CPSSLRLAEYQETQYF. The CDR3 DNA reads as TGTCCCAGCAGTTTAAGGCTAGCGGAGTATCAAGAGACCCAGTACTTC.

With regard to this clonotype: At one end, the junction sequence differs from germline, possibly due to a read error. For the CDR3, the DNA is TGTGCCAGCAGCTCAGAATCGAGGACTAGCGGGAATTGTAATGTGCAGTTCTTC. Translated: CASSSESRTSGNCNVQFF. This sequence joins TRBV11-1 and TRBJ2-1, with 12 nucleotides matching TRBD2. The CDR3 length is 18 residues. Per the germline V gene, CDR1 is SGHAT and CDR2 is FQDESV (reference sequence).